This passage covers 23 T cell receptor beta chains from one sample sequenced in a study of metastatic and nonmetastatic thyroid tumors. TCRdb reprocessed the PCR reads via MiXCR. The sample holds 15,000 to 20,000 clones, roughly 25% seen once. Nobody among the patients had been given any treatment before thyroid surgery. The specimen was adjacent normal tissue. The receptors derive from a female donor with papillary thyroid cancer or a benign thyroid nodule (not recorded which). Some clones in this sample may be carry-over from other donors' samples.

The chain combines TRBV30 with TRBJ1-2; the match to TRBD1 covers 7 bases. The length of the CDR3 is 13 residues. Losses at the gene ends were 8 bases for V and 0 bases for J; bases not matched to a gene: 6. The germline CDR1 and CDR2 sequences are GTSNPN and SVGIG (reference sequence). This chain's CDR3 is CAHNTGANYGYTF. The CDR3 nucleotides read TGTGCCCATAACACAGGGGCTAACTATGGCTACACCTTC.

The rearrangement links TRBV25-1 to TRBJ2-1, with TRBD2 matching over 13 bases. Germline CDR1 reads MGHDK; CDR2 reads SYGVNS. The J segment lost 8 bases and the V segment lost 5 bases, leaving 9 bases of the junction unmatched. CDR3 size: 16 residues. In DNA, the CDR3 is TGTGCCAGCAGTCTCACCTGGACTAGCGGGAGCGATGAGCAGTTCTTC. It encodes CASSLTWTSGSDEQFF.

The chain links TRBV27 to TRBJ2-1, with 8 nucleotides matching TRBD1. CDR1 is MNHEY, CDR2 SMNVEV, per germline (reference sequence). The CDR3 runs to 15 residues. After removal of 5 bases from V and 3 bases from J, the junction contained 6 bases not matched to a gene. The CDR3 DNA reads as TGTGCCAGCAGTGCGGGACAGGTGGGCTACAATGAGCAGTTCTTC. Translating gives CASSAGQVGYNEQFF.

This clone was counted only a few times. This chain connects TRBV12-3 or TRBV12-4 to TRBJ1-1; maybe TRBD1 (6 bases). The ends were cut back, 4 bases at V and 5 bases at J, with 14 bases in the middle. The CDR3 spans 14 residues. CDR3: CASSSRDKKTEAFF. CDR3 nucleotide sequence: TGTGCCAGCAGTTCGCGGGACAAGAAAACTGAAGCTTTCTTT.

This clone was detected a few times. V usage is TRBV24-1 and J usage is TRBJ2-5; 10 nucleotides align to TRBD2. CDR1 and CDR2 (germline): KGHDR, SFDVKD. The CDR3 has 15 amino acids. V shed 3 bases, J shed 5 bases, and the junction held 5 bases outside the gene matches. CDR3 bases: TGTGCCACCAGTGATCCTAGCGGGAGTGCGGAGACCCAGTACTTC. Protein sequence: CATSDPSGSAETQYF.

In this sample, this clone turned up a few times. The CDR3, as DNA: TGCAGCGTTGAACGGATGGAAGGACTAGCGGGGCTCAATGAGCAGTTCTTC. This translates into CSVERMEGLAGLNEQFF. V is TRBV29-1 and J is TRBJ2-1, with 12 bases aligning to TRBD2. V was pared by 2 bases and J by 6 bases, with 11 bases of the junction left unmatched. Germline V gives CDR1 SQVTM, CDR2 ANQGSEA. The CDR3 loop spans 17 amino acids.

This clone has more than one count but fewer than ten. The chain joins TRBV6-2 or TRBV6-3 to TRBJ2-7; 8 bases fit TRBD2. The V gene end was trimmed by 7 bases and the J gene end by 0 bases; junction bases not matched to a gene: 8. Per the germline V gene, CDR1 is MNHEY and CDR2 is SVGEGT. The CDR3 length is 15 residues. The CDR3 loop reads CASTHGGRSSYEQYF. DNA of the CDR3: TGTGCCAGCACCCATGGCGGGAGGAGCTCCTACGAGCAGTACTTC.

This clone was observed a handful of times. In nucleotides, the CDR3 is TGTGCCAGCAGTAGAACTAGCGCCTCCGGGGAGCTGTTTTTT. Residues: CASSRTSASGELFF. The gene calls are TRBV28 and TRBJ2-2, with 7 nucleotides matching TRBD2. J gave up 6 bases and V 5 bases, and 6 bases lay outside the gene matches. Germline V CDR1 and CDR2: MDHEN, SYDVKM. This CDR3 spans 14 amino acids.

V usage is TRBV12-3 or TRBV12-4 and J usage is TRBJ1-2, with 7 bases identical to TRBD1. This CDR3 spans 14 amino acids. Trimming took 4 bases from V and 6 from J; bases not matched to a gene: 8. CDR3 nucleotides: TGTGCCAGCAGTTCCCACCGACAGGGCCATGGCTACACCTTC. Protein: CASSSHRQGHGYTF.

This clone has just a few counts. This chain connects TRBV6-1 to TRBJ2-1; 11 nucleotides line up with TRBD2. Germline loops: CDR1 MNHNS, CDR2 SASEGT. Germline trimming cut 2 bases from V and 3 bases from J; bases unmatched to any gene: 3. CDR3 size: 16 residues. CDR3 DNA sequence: TGTGCCAGCAGTGAAATGACTAGCGGGAACTACAATGAGCAGTTCTTC. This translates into CASSEMTSGNYNEQFF.

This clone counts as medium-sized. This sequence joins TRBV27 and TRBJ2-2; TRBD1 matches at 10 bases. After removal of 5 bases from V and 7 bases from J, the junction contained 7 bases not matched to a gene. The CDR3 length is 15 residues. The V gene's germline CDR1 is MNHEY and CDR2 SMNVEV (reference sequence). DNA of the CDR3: TGTGCCAGCAGTCTCTCCGGGACAGGGGACGGGGAGCTGTTTTTT. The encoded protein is CASSLSGTGDGELFF.

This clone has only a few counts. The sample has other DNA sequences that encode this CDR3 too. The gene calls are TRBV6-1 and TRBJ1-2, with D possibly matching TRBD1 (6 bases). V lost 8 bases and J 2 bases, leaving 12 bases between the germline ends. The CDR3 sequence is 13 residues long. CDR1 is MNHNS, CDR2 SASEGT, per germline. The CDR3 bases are TGTGCCAGCGCCCCGGGGGGCAACTATGGCTACACCTTC. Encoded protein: CASAPGGNYGYTF.

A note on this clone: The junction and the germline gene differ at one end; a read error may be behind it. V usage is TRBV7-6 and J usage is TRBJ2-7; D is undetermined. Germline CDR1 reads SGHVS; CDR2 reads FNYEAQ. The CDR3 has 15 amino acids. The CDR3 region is CTSSLVSGQDYEQYF. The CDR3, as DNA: TGTACCAGCAGCTTAGTTTCGGGTCAGGACTACGAGCAGTACTTC.

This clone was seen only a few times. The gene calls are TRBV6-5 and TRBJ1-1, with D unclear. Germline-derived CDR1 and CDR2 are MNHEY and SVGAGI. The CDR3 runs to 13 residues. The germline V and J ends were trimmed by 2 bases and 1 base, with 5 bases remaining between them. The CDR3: CASSYAPNTEAFF. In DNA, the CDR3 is TGTGCCAGCAGTTACGCCCCGAACACTGAAGCTTTCTTT.

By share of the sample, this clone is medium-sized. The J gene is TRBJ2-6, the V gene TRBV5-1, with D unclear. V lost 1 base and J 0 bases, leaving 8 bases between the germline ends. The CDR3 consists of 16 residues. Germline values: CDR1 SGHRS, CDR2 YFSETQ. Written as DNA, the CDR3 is TGCGCCAGCAGCTTGAGAACCTCCTCTGGGGCCAACGTCCTGACTTTC. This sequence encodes CASSLRTSSGANVLTF.

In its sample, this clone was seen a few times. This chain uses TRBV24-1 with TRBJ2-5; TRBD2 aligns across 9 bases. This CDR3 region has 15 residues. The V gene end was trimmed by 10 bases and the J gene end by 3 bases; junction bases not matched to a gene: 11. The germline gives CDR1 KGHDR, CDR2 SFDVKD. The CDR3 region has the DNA TGTGCCACTTCCGGGACTAGCTCCGGGGAAGAGACCCAGTACTTC. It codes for CATSGTSSGEETQYF.

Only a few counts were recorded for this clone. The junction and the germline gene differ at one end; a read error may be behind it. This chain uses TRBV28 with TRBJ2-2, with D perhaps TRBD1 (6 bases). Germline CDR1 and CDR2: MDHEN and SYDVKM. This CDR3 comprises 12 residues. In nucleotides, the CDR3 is TGTGCCAGTTACAGGGTTACCGGGGAGATGTTTTTT. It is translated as CASYRVTGEMFF.

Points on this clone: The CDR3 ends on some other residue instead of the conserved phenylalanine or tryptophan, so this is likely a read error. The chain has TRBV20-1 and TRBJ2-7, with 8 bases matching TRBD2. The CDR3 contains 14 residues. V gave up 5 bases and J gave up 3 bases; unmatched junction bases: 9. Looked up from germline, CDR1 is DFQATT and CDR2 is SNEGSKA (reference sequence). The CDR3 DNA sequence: TGCAGTGCTCCGTATCTGAGCGGGAGCTACGAGCAGTACCTC. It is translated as CSAPYLSGSYEQYL.

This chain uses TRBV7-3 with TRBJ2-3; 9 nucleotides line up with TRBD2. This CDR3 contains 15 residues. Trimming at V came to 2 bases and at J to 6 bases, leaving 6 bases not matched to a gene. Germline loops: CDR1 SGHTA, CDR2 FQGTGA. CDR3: CASSLVAGVGDTQYF. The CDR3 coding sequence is TGTGCCAGCAGCTTAGTAGCGGGAGTAGGTGATACGCAGTATTTT.

CDR3 nucleotides: TGTGCCAGCAGCTTGCCCCCCACAGATACGCAGTATTTT. Translation: CASSLPPTDTQYF. The genes are TRBV5-6 and TRBJ2-3; D not resolved. The CDR3 contains 13 residues. Germline V lookup: CDR1 SGHDT, CDR2 YYEEEE. Deletions cut 1 base from V and 2 bases from J, with 5 bases between.

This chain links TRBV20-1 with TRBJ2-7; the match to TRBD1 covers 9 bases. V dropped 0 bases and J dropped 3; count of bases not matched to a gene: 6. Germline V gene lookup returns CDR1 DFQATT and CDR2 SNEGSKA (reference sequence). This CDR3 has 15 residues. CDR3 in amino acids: CSARDRTGVIYEQYF. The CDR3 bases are TGCAGTGCTAGAGACAGGACAGGGGTCATCTACGAGCAGTACTTC.

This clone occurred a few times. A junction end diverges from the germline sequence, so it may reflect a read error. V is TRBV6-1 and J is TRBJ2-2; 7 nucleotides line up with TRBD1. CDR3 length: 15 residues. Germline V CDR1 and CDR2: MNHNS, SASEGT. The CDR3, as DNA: TGTGCCAGCACGTCCTCAGGGGGTTGGACCGGGGATCTGTTTTTT. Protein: CASTSSGGWTGDLFF.

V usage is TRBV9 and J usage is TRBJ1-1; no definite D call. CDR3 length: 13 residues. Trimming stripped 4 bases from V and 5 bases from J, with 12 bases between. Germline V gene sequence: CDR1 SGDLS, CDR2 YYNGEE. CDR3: CASSFGDGTEAFF. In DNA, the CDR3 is TGTGCCAGCAGCTTTGGGGATGGAACTGAAGCTTTCTTT.